The 21 T cell receptor delta chains presented below share a single source sample, sequenced in a study of gamma-delta T cells after stem cell transplantation (dated by TCRdb to the mid-2010s). The library was produced with RT-PCR. Reads for this sample came from an Illumina MiSeq. The public reads were reprocessed by TCRdb using CATT, and rows of matching DNA were later combined. The sample table holds 7,600 or so delta-chain clones, of which roughly 15% were seen once. The top ten clones comprise around 6.1% of the sample. Sequencing was performed on gamma-delta T cells. All receptors derive from a human donor. It is not recorded whose cells these are; they may come from a transplant donor.

This clone was found a few times. A much more abundant neighbour one base away suggests this may be a read error. V and J are TRDV2 and TRDJ3, with 7 bases matching TRDD3. Germline-derived CDR1 and CDR2 are GEAIGNYY and EKD. The CDR3 is 18 amino acids. The CDR3 loop is CACDFTGDSSRDTRQMFF. CDR3 bases: TGTGCCTGTGACTTTACTGGGGATAGCTCCCGGGACACCCGACAGATGTTTTTC.

This clone was observed a handful of times. A far larger clone differs by one base, so this is likely a read error. The same CDR3 can be traced to other DNA sequences in this sample. The chain uses TRDV2 and TRDJ2, with 7 bases aligning to TRDD3. CDR3 length: 16 amino acids. V gave up 0 bases and J gave up 0 bases; unmatched junction bases: 3. Germline loops: CDR1 GEAIGNYY, CDR2 EKD. The CDR3 DNA is TGTGCCTGTGACACCGGAGGATACGCTTTGACAGCACAACTCTTCTTT. As protein: CACDTGGYALTAQLFF.

With regard to this clone: This probably arose from a read error, given a far larger clone one base away. The chain carries TRDV2 and TRDJ1; 13 bases map to TRDD3. The CDR3 spans 18 residues. Germline values: CDR1 GEAIGNYY, CDR2 EKD. The CDR3 DNA reads as TGTGCCTGTGACACTGTACTGGGGGATACGAGGGGGACCGATAAACCCATCTTT. Translated: CACDTVLGDTRGTDKPIF.

By its share, this clone is medium-sized. This chain connects TRDV2 to TRDJ1, with 10 bases that match TRDD3. The CDR3 runs to 17 residues. Trimming at V came to 1 base and at J to 0 bases, leaving 7 bases not matched to a gene. Germline V gene lookup returns CDR1 GEAIGNYY and CDR2 EKD. CDR3 protein: CACDTSWGIVYTDKLIF. The CDR3 coding sequence is TGTGCCTGTGACACATCCTGGGGGATAGTGTACACCGATAAACTCATCTTT.

By its share, this clone is medium-sized. The chain couples TRDV1 to TRDJ1, with 9 bases aligning to TRDD3. CDR3 size: 17 residues. The germline CDR1 and CDR2 sequences are TSWWSYY and QGS. V dropped 0 bases and J dropped 4; count of bases not matched to a gene: 9. This chain's CDR3 is CALGELRSYWGSDKLIF. The CDR3, as DNA: TGTGCTCTTGGGGAACTGAGATCCTACTGGGGGAGCGATAAACTCATCTTT.

This clone has a single count. A far bigger clonotype differs at one base, so this is likely a read error. V is TRDV2 and J is TRDJ1, with TRDD3 matching 9 bases. Germline CDR1 reads GEAIGNYY; CDR2 reads EKD. J was trimmed by 0 bases and V by 2 bases; bases with no gene match: 12. The CDR3 totals 18 residues. This chain's CDR3 is CACDRSLGDPVHTDKLIF. In DNA form, the CDR3 reads TGTGCCTGTGACAGGTCCCTGGGGGATCCAGTCCACACCGATAAACTCATCTTT.

The CDR3 DNA reads as TGTGCCTGTGACACCGTGGGGGATTCCCGCTTGACAGCACAACTCTTCTTT. This gives the protein CACDTVGDSRLTAQLFF. This chain links TRDV2 with TRDJ2; 8 bases align to TRDD3. Per the germline V gene, CDR1 is GEAIGNYY and CDR2 is EKD. Trimming removed 0 bases from V and 2 bases from J; junction bases left unmatched: 7. This CDR3 has 17 residues.

This clone is medium-sized within its sample. The chain employs TRDV3 and TRDJ3; 9 nucleotides agree with TRDD3. The CDR3 is made up of 22 amino acids. V shed 5 bases and J 0 bases; nucleotides not matched to a gene: 23. The germline V gene has CDR1 TVYSNPD and CDR2 GDNSRS (reference sequence). For the CDR3, the DNA is TGTGCCCTCCTATCTACGTTGTTTACTGGGGGAGCCAGCTCCTGGGACACCCGACAGATGTTTTTC. Protein product: CALLSTLFTGGASSWDTRQMFF.

This clone is classed as medium-sized. CDR3 region: CALGEPTGSLLPYPSGPAPTAQLFF. The DNA for the CDR3 is TGTGCTCTTGGGGAGCCTACCGGGAGCCTCCTACCCTACCCGTCCGGCCCGGCTCCGACAGCACAACTCTTCTTT. The J gene is TRDJ2, the V gene TRDV1; tentatively, D is TRDD2 (6 bases). The CDR3 consists of 25 residues. Germline CDR1 and CDR2: TSWWSYY and QGS. Trimming took 3 bases from V and 4 from J, leaving 42 bases between them.

In its sample, this clone ranks as medium-sized (0.01 to 0.1%). The chain employs TRDV2 and TRDJ3, with D hard to call. Trimming removed 0 bases from V and 0 bases from J, with 8 bases in between. CDR3 length: 17 residues. The germline V gene has CDR1 GEAIGNYY and CDR2 EKD. The DNA of the CDR3 is TGTGCCTGTGACACCGTCTCGGGCTCCTGGGACACCCGACAGATGTTTTTC. Translated: CACDTVSGSWDTRQMFF.

With respect to this clone: A single base separates this from a much larger clone, so it may be a read error. The rearrangement uses TRDV2 and TRDJ1; 9 positions agree with TRDD3. The V segment lost 2 bases and the J segment 0 bases; nucleotides outside the gene matches: 12. The CDR3 is 18 residues long. Germline assignment: CDR1 GEAIGNYY and CDR2 EKD. This chain's CDR3 is CACDSVLGDSQYTDKLIF. CDR3 nucleotide sequence: TGTGCCTGTGACAGTGTACTGGGGGACTCCCAGTACACCGATAAACTCATCTTT.

Comments on this clone: A far larger clone is one nucleotide away, so this likely arose from a read error. The chain has TRDV2 and TRDJ1; D not resolved. The germline gives CDR1 GEAIGNYY, CDR2 EKD. The CDR3 loop spans 13 amino acids. This chain's CDR3 is CARDRQGDDKLIF. The CDR3 DNA follows: TGTGCCCGTGACAGGCAAGGAGATGATAAACTCATCTTT.

By its share, this clone is medium-sized. This rearrangement joins TRAV29/DV5 to TRDJ1; 9 bases are shared with TRDD3. The CDR3 runs to 16 residues. Germline assignment: CDR1 NSMFDY and CDR2 ISSIKDK. The J segment lost 0 bases and the V segment lost 2 bases, leaving 8 bases of the junction unmatched. The CDR3 nucleotides read TGTGCAGCAAGTACTGGGGGAAACGCCGACACCGATAAACTCATCTTT. It encodes CAASTGGNADTDKLIF.

The rearrangement links TRDV1 to TRDJ2; 10 nucleotides match TRDD3. Germline lookup yields CDR1 TSWWSYY and CDR2 QGS. This CDR3 has 23 residues. With V trimmed by 1 base and J by 7 bases, 27 bases remained unmatched. CDR3 protein: CALGEQRTTPSTGGWREVAQLFF. As DNA, the CDR3 is TGTGCTCTTGGGGAACAAAGGACTACCCCCAGTACTGGGGGATGGCGGGAAGTAGCACAACTCTTCTTT.

This clone was seen more than once but under ten times. V gene TRDV1 combines with J gene TRDJ1; TRDD3 matches 11 bases. Germline V CDR1 and CDR2: TSWWSYY, QGS. V gave up 2 bases and J gave up 4 bases; unmatched junction bases: 18. This CDR3 has 20 residues. In DNA, the CDR3 is TGTGCTCTTGGGGAAGGGCCTTCCTTCGTACTGGGGGATAACGACGATAAACTCATCTTT. Translating it yields CALGEGPSFVLGDNDDKLIF.

The rearrangement links TRDV1 to TRDJ1; TRDD3 agrees at 7 bases. This CDR3 spans 22 amino acids. Germline V gene sequence: CDR1 TSWWSYY, CDR2 QGS. V lost 3 bases, J lost 0 bases, and 25 bases stayed unmatched. The CDR3 spells CALGEPISPLPLGARYTDKLIF. The CDR3 DNA follows: TGTGCTCTTGGGGAGCCGATTTCCCCGTTACCCCTGGGGGCCCGGTACACCGATAAACTCATCTTT.

This chain uses TRDV1 with TRDJ1; TRDD3 matches 8 bases. CDR1 and CDR2 from the germline V gene are TSWWSYY and QGS. Trimming at V came to 2 bases and at J to 0 bases, leaving 20 bases not matched to a gene. This CDR3 has 21 amino acids. The CDR3 region is CALGEFSYWGPTAPYTDKLIF. The CDR3 DNA reads TGTGCTCTTGGGGAATTCTCGTACTGGGGGCCCACGGCCCCGTACACCGATAAACTCATCTTT.

Concerning this clone itself: With a much larger clone just one base away, this may be a read error. Additional DNA sequences in this sample encode the identical CDR3. V is TRDV1 and J is TRDJ1; 10 bases are a match to TRDD3. The CDR3 is made up of 18 amino acids. The J segment lost 3 bases and the V segment lost 3 bases, leaving 13 bases of the junction unmatched. Germline V lookup: CDR1 TSWWSYY, CDR2 QGS. The CDR3 sequence: CALGERNDGGYWSDKLIF. The CDR3 coding sequence is TGTGCTCTTGGGGAGAGGAACGATGGGGGATACTGGTCCGATAAACTCATCTTT.

This clone was seen a few times. The chain is built from TRDV1 and TRDJ1, with 13 positions matching TRDD3. There are 17 residues in the CDR3. With 5 bases clipped from V and 1 base from J, the junction kept 7 bases outside the gene matches. CDR1 and CDR2 from the germline V gene are TSWWSYY and QGS. The CDR3 nucleotides are TGTGCTCTTGGGAGGTACTGGGGGATACGGGGCACCGATAAACTCATCTTT. It encodes CALGRYWGIRGTDKLIF.

This clone was seen a single time. This may stem from a read error, because a much larger clone lies one nucleotide away. The sample holds other DNA sequences that translate to the same CDR3. The chain is built from TRDV1 and TRDJ1; 13 positions match TRDD3. From germline, CDR1 is TSWWSYY and CDR2 QGS. CDR3 length: 22 residues. The CDR3 protein is CALGEPLPPILGDTGYTDKLIF. CDR3 DNA: TGTGCTCTTGGGGAACCACTTCCCCCGATACTGGGGGATACGGGGTACACCGATAAACTCATCTTC.

This clone was detected a few times. The chain has TRDV2 and TRDJ1; 10 nucleotides match TRDD3. The ends lost 0 bases at V and 0 bases at J; junction bases unmatched: 12. CDR1 GEAIGNYY and CDR2 EKD come from the germline V gene. CDR3 length: 19 amino acids. The CDR3 reads CACDTKQYWGMHDTDKLIF. The CDR3 DNA reads TGTGCCTGTGACACCAAACAGTACTGGGGGATGCACGACACCGATAAACTCATCTTT.